Detailed here is one TCR beta chain. Antigen specificity is unknown. V lost 0 bases, J lost 3 bases, and 2 bases stayed unmatched. This CDR3 region has 15 residues. The germline CDR1 and CDR2 sequences are SGHNT and YYREEE (reference sequence). The record originates from a study of shared clonotypes between healthy human individuals. Genomic DNA (from each subset) was split evenly across several immunoSEQ plates. Generated by immunoSEQ multiplex PCR, the TCRdb table keeps only in-frame clones and is missing some. The table has about 2.3 million clones, approximately 95% seen once. It was into CD45RA+ naive and CD45RA-negative memory subsets that the CD4+ cells were split. Study findings and constraints: Larger estimated richness was generally recorded for naive subsets relative to memory subsets.

This chain joins TRBV5-4 and TRBJ2-3; 9 nucleotides agree with TRBD1. Source material: naive CD4+ T cells from PBMCs. Subset denoted: CD45RA+ positively selected. This TCR was recovered from a man younger than 35 in good health. Some clones in this sample may be carry-over from other donors' samples. The CDR3 bases are TGTGCCAGCAGCTTGGACGGGACAGGGACAGATACGCAGTATTTT. Translated, it gives CASSLDGTGTDTQYF.